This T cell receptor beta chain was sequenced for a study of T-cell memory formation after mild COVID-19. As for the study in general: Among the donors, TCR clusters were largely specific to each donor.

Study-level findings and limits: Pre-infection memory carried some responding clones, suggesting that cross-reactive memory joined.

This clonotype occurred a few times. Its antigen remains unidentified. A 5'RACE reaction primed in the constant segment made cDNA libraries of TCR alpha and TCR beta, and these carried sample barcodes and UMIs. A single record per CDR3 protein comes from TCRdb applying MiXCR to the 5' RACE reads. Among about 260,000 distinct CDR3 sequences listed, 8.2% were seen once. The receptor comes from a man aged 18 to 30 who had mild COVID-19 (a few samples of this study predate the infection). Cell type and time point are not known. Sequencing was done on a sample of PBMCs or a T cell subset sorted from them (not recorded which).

The CDR3 DNA follows: TGTGCCAGTACTGTCTCTGGGGCCAACGTCCTGACTTTC. Translation: CASTVSGANVLTF. This rearrangement joins TRBV19 to TRBJ2-6; D is unresolved. CDR3 length: 13 residues. Germline CDR1 LNHDA, CDR2 SQIVND (reference sequence). Trimming stripped 7 bases from V and 0 bases from J, with 4 bases between.